This T cell receptor (beta chain) was sequenced during a study of OX40 agonist ivuxolimab in advanced cancers. Study-level information: Partial responses were achieved by three patients: one hepatocellular carcinoma, two cutaneous melanoma. Study-wide points: CD8+ T cells averaged more expanded clones than CD4+. At 0.1 to 3.0 mg/kg, CD4+ and CD8+ blood T cells expanded clonally by week 6.

The CDR3 loop spans 13 amino acids. V shed 2 bases and J shed 0 bases, with 8 bases lying between them. Germline values: CDR1 GTSNPN, CDR2 SVGIG (reference sequence). This clone has only a few counts. What it recognizes is unknown. The method was immunoSEQ multiplex PCR; TCRdb's version includes in-frame clones alone and lacks a portion of them. Among 80,000 to 95,000 clones listed, around four fifths were seen once. The sequence was obtained from an adult with an advanced solid tumor such as melanoma, head and neck, liver or kidney cancer. The material sequenced was CD4+ or CD8+ T cells sorted from blood, taken in a trial of the OX40 agonist ivuxolimab. The chain employs TRBV30 and TRBJ2-7; D possibly uses TRBD1 or TRBD2 (5 bases each). CDR3 coding DNA: TGTGCCTGGAGTTCAGGGAGCTCCTACGAGCAGTACTTC. Translated: CAWSSGSSYEQYF.